This T cell receptor (beta chain) is drawn from a study of shared clonotypes between healthy human individuals (dated by TCRdb to 2018 to 2021). Background for the entire study: A few men and two women, aged 18 to 49 years, made up the cohort. Per donor, three plates each were used for CD4 naive and CD4 memory, two for CD8 naive, and one for CD8 memory. The study deeply sequenced blood TCR repertoires of five healthy adults to estimate repertoire size and the extent of clonotype sharing between individuals. Different laboratories and diverse techniques were used to prepare libraries and sequence TCR repertoires, to increase sequencing depth and limit assay-specific biases. Between about 0.85 and 10 billion PBMCs per donor were obtained by leukapheresis. The study at large found these results: Even with the large sequencing depth, rarefaction of the sorted-subset datasets indicated that sequencing was incomplete. The small number of donors limited the genetic and exposure-history diversity represented. Pairwise subsampling led to the expectation that sequencing depth would affect the degree of clonotype sharing among donors. About 5% of naive CD4, roughly 3.5% of naive CD8, around 2.3% of memory CD4, and around 0.42% of memory CD8 clonotypes were shared across several donors. Compared with non-shared clonotypes, the clonotypes found in all four sorted-subset donors had higher generation probabilities. Sampling was restricted to blood, and TCR repertoires in tissue are likely to differ from TCR repertoires in blood. Naive subsets generally had larger estimated clonotype richness than memory subsets.

TCR CDR3 regions were amplified from genomic DNA by multiplex PCR using the deep immunoSEQ assay. For each cell subset, the extracted genomic DNA was distributed evenly across all wells of several immunoSEQ 96-well plates, and each plate served as one replicate. For sorted subsets, approximately 190 ng genomic DNA, equal to about 30,000 T cell genomes, was loaded into each replicate PCR. Purified libraries were quantified with a Qubit 3.0 fluorometer, sized on a Bioanalyzer 2100, and re-quantified with the KAPA Library Quantification kit. Every immunoSEQ 96-well plate was sequenced on a dedicated single-read 150-cycle Illumina NextSeq 550 flow cell. As for how the authors treated the data: The immunoSEQ output contained only junctional sequences without quality scores, so filtering could not match that applied to full-length reads. Sequences were annotated with PyIR, a Python wrapper for IgBLAST v1.9, and V/J genes and CDR3 were assigned using IMGT germline references. Reads were removed for weak V/J assignments (E-value above 1e-6), missing CDR3, stop codons, out-of-frame junctions, or ambiguous translated residues. V3J clonotypes were defined as sequences sharing an identical inferred V gene, J gene, and CDR3 amino acid sequence. Percentage overlap between repertoires was calculated by dividing the number of shared unique clonotypes by the size of the smaller repertoire. Repertoire richness was assessed with RTK rarefaction, the Chao1 estimator, and Recon v2.1 estimates of unobserved clonotypes. For all TCRbeta clonotypes obtained by the gDNA method from a few donors, generation probabilities were computed with OLGA. TCRdb obtained this table from immuneACCESS and retained in-frame rearrangements with V and J assigned. These tables miss some clones; where compared with another copy, unresolved V genes account for less than half of the shortfall, and the remainder is unexplained. That table supplies the V and J calls and clone size; D and trimming were determined from the DNA. This sample has approximately 2.5 million clones in its table, and 80% to 95% of those were observed once. Of the sample, 0.35% to 0.45% is held by the ten largest clones.

Donors were healthy HIV-negative adults with no recently reported acute infections or vaccinations. Every donor was a Caucasian adult living in Nashville, Tennessee, USA. Magnetic negative selection was used to enrich CD4+ T cells, after which naive cells were positively selected on CD45RA and the negative fraction became the memory subset. After blood collection by leukapheresis, PBMCs were isolated using Ficoll-Histopaque density gradient centrifugation and then cryopreserved in the vapor phase of liquid nitrogen. Analytical flow cytometry was used to check the purity and quantity of each magnetically sorted T cell population. Genomic DNA was isolated from each sorted fraction and quantified by UV absorbance on a Nanodrop 2000c. V loses 6 bases, J loses 0 bases, and the germline ends lie 15 bases apart. The CDR3 starts with the cysteine, ends with the phenylalanine, and has 16 residues. CDR3 DNA only is kept here, 48 bases in frame from base 1. Based on the germline V gene, the CDR1 and CDR2 sequences are ENHRY and SYGVKD.

With regard to this clone: There is no known antigen for this receptor. No base qualities exist here, and no much larger clone lies one base off it.

The sequenced material came from naive CD4+ T cells from PBMCs. According to the study, the label for this sample's cell subset or site signals: CD45RA+ positively selected. This TCR came from a man aged 18 to 30 in good health. Some clones in this sample may be carry-over from other donors' samples. The V and J segments used are TRBV10-3 and TRBJ2-4, with a weak D call of TRBD2 (5 bases match). CDR3 reads: CAISQPDLVAKNIQYF. DNA sequence: TGTGCCATCAGCCAGCCGGACTTGGTAGCCAAAAACATTCAGTACTTC.